This T cell receptor (beta chain) stems from a study of cytomegalovirus exposure and HLA in healthy donors (dated by TCRdb to 2015 to 2018). In terms of the full investigation: An earlier analysis of under 600 of the donors reported approximately 300 Gb of sequence data and 117 million unique TCR beta sequences from 150 million to 200 million T cells. Approximately 310 gigabases of sequencing data and some 85 million unique TCR sequences were included in an early release covering 550 to 650 HLA-typed donors. Of the approximately 370 genotyped donors, roughly 80% were placed in the genetic ancestry cluster associated with self-reported Caucasian donors. The study aimed to test whether signatures of past pathogen exposure could be identified by cataloging public T cell receptors. The T cell repertoires of about 700 subjects were profiled by immunosequencing and related to cytomegalovirus serostatus. Besides the first cohort of roughly 660 subjects, a separate validation cohort made up of 120 or so different subjects was used. To predict cytomegalovirus infection status, the study combined high-throughput TCR immunosequencing, statistical association of individual TCRs with disease status, and machine learning. A later analysis re-examined previously published TCR beta repertoires from more than 650 donors and added high-resolution HLA genotyping to investigate patterns of TCR occurrence. Rather than using new phenotypic data, the later analysis identified candidate immune exposures from TCR beta sequences and from how often those sequences occurred across donors. To decide whether each TCR beta V gene segment behaved as functional or pseudogenic, an earlier analysis of some 570 of the donors relied on high-throughput TCR beta sequencing. Donor age, sex, ethnicity and CMV serostatus were compiled alongside the repertoire data. A later genetic analysis used genome-wide SNP genotypes for about 60% of the roughly 700 donors, treating that subset as a discovery cohort. All discovery cohort repertoires had been generated using a single sequencing platform. Class I and class II HLA loci were covered by the typing at four-digit resolution. The number of typed donors differed by locus: 629-630 for A, B, C, DRB1 and DQB1; approximately 530 for DQA1; some 590 for DPA1; and about 450 for DPB1. Roughly five DR-DQ haplotypes were handled as single units for association and clustering, since linkage in the cohort was strong. Among some 410 genotyped donors of the cohort, an average of 235,054 unique TCR beta nucleotide sequences were sequenced per donor, around a sixth of them non-productive. Overall study results and their limits: Compared with equally common non-associated chains, HLA-associated TCR beta chains in a later analysis were more clonally expanded and had lower generation probabilities. Linkage disequilibrium might explain the correlated functional status among segregating V segments, but an unknown experimental factor could not be ruled out. Because counts were too low, roughly 18 rarely observed V segments, including chromosome 9 orphons, were left out of the earlier analysis of several hundred of the donors. The classifier was reported to diagnose cytomegalovirus status with high specificity and sensitivity in both the original and validation cohorts. V-gene and J-gene trimming of TCR beta chains was associated with a missense DCLRE1C variant in a later genetic analysis, and the association was replicated in an independent cohort. Roughly uniform sequencing depth across donors was assumed in presence/absence analyses, although this assumption may not hold. According to the authors, the approach could potentially be generalized to other disease states and immunological phenotypes. A further reported finding was that TCR beta sequences accurately predicted the HLA-A and HLA-B alleles for most subjects in the first cohort. Assigning TCR associations to individual alleles was difficult when HLA alleles, especially DR and DQ, strongly co-occurred. The cohort was sequenced for TCR beta chains only, and without alpha or paired-chain data the features that could be detected were limited. Specific HLA alleles were associated with roughly 17,000 TCR beta sequences at a false discovery rate of 0.05 in a later analysis. A few of the identified cytomegalovirus-associated TCR beta chains were confirmed in vitro to be specific for cytomegalovirus antigens. A later genetic analysis reported fewer N-insertions in productive TCRs among donors in an Asian-associated ancestry cluster than the roughly 620-donor mean. In the study, around 150 TCR beta chains were listed as associated with cytomegalovirus. The only immune exposure information available for the cohort was CMV serostatus. In a later analysis, the rate of TCR association differed among HLA loci, with DRB1 alleles having the most associated TCRs and HLA-C alleles having the fewest. An earlier analysis of approximately 600 of the donors showed that most TCR beta V segments appeared in productive rearrangements either about 87% or about 30% of the time, which broadly matched IMGT annotations. Most TCR sequences were seen in very few donors, while some public TCRs were found in many individuals. HLA typing was unavailable for some donors at each locus, so association tests used only the typed subset. Most CMV-associated TCR beta chains appeared to be HLA-restricted in a later analysis, and the HLA associations seemed to be driven largely by CMV exposure. According to a later analysis, parvovirus B19, influenza, CMV and Epstein-Barr virus appeared linked to several top co-occurrence clusters. A cluster of highly shared sequence variants was judged likely to represent a technical artifact of the sequencing pipeline.

This clone was seen a handful of times. The clone's antigen remains unknown. No base-level quality is on record; no much larger clone is a single base apart. The library was prepared using the immunoSEQ multiplex PCR assay. For the multiplex PCR, a mixture combining 60 forward primers for TCR Vbeta segments and 13 reverse primers for TCR Jbeta segments was used. A multiplex PCR assay on genomic DNA amplified the CDR3 region of rearranged TCR beta genes. The Illumina HiSeq System was used to sequence the amplified TCR beta libraries as 87-base-pair reads. The paper's processing steps were these. In a later analysis, tens of millions of unique TCR beta chains were counted across the approximately 640 repertoires, and approximately 11 million of these chains were shared by at least two donors. To remove PCR and sequencing errors, raw reads were error-corrected and collapsed into unique sequences using a nearest-neighbor algorithm that merged closely related sequences. Alignment of CDR3 sequences to IMGT reference sequences was used to assign V, D and J gene segments. For a sequence to be retained, at least a six-nucleotide match to both a V gene segment and a J gene segment was required. A rearrangement was called productive if the CDR3 had no stop codons and remained in frame with V and J, and every other rearrangement was called non-productive. Following IMGT convention, CDR3 was defined as the stretch from the second conserved V-encoded cysteine up to the conserved J-encoded phenylalanine. In an earlier analysis of more than 550 of the donors, sequences lacking an unambiguous match to a single V gene segment were excluded. An earlier analysis of 587 of the donors classified V segments as functional when productive rearrangements were above 56.7% and as segregating when the standard deviation between donors was above 5%. A statistical classification framework was developed to diagnose cytomegalovirus status using the catalog of TCR beta chain sequences. In a later analysis, TCR nucleotide sequences were compared against IMGT/GENE-DB human TR gene sequences so that V and J genes could be assigned. The TCRdist pipeline was used in a later analysis to assign CDR3 sequences and most-parsimonious VDJ recombination scenarios. A later analysis defined each TCR beta chain by its CDR3 amino acid sequence plus V-gene family, and excluded reads lacking a unique V-gene family. As a way to deal with suspected cross-contamination and a sequencing artifact, a later analysis dropped roughly 600 nucleotide sequences that were highly shared and had low generation probability. For each public chain, a later analysis derived a clonal expansion index from normalized ranks of inferred template counts within each repertoire. In a later analysis, generation probabilities were computed using a VDJ recombination model fitted to out-of-frame rearrangements, and the results were checked against IGoR. Hypergeometric tests were used in a later analysis to score TCR-TCR, TCR-HLA and TCR-CMV co-occurrence, with a repertoire-size bias correction applied to the TCR pairs. In a later analysis, false discovery rates were estimated by permuting HLA or CMV assignments 20 times. In a later analysis, co-occurring TCRs were grouped with DBSCAN, and TCRdist sequence similarity was added when clustering was performed within HLA-allele-positive subsets. Repertoires with fewer than 30,000 or more than 120,000 public chains, plus five repertoires with anomalous nucleotide sharing, were excluded from co-occurrence clustering. Imported from immuneACCESS, the table was reduced by TCRdb to in-frame sequences with V and J called. These copies leave out some clones; in studies compared against another copy, an unresolved V gene accounts for under half, and the cause of the remainder is not known. That table supplies the V and J calls and clone size; D and trimming were determined from the DNA. The sample table shows approximately 110,000 clones, and around two thirds are seen once. Around 5% of the sample belongs to the ten largest clones.

In total, 630 or so healthy bone marrow donors made up the cohort. At the time of sampling, every cohort member was nominally healthy, though immune exposures that went unrecorded were likely present. The donor tested CMV seropositive and was one of the 289 seropositive cohort members. A peripheral blood sample was provided by each donor, and peripheral blood mononuclear cells were used for TCR beta sequencing. The Qiagen DNeasy Blood Extraction Kit was used to extract genomic DNA from the blood cell samples. This TCR was recovered from a man in his fifties or sixties in good health and CMV-seropositive. The sequenced sample consisted of PBMCs.

The CDR3 is CASSRALIAGGTGELFF. The DNA reads as follows: TGTGCCAGCAGCAGAGCCCTTATAGCGGGGGGCACCGGGGAGCTGTTTTTT. The rearranged chain carries TRBV7-8 and TRBJ2-2; TRBD2 fits 10 bases in the junction. Spanning cysteine to phenylalanine, the CDR3 consists of 17 amino acids. CDR3 DNA is the only sequence kept; it has 51 bases, read in frame from the first base. Based on the germline V gene, the CDR1 and CDR2 sequences are SGHVS and FQNEAQ. The germline V end is reduced by 5 bases and the J end by 4 bases; junction bases left unmatched: 10.